These T cell receptor beta chains were read from a single sample in a study of cytomegalovirus exposure and HLA in healthy donors. The method was immunoSEQ multiplex PCR; TCRdb's version includes in-frame clones alone and lacks a portion of them. The sample is made up of 200,000 or so clones, and the top ten hold roughly 0.74% of it. Sequencing used PBMCs. These receptors all come from a boy between 10 and 17 years old in good health and CMV-seronegative. Both conserved end residues are part of each CDR3. Each record gives: CDR3 length, V gene, J gene, CDR3 protein.

cdr3_length: 14
v_call: TRBV18
j_call: TRBJ1-1
cdr3_aa: CASSPGQENTEAFF

cdr3_length: 15
v_call: TRBV9
j_call: TRBJ1-1
cdr3_aa: CASSVGGTEGEKAFF

cdr3_length: 13
v_call: TRBV30
j_call: TRBJ2-2
cdr3_aa: CAWETSGTGELFF

cdr3_length: 16
v_call: TRBV9
j_call: TRBJ1-2
cdr3_aa: CASSVGGAGADYGYTF

cdr3_length: 11
v_call: TRBV11-3
j_call: TRBJ2-1
cdr3_aa: CASSRGPEQFF

cdr3_length: 14
v_call: TRBV5-1
j_call: TRBJ2-5
cdr3_aa: CASSPSGPGETQYF

cdr3_length: 12
v_call: TRBV7-6
j_call: TRBJ2-1
cdr3_aa: CASSLRGNEQFF

cdr3_length: 15
v_call: TRBV6-5
j_call: TRBJ1-3
cdr3_aa: CASGLGGASGNTIYF

cdr3_length: 16
v_call: TRBV5-5
j_call: TRBJ1-3
cdr3_aa: CASSLNPVSSGNTIYF

cdr3_length: 13
v_call: TRBV30
j_call: TRBJ1-5
cdr3_aa: CAWSWGENQPQHF

cdr3_length: 14
v_call: TRBV5-4
j_call: TRBJ2-3
cdr3_aa: CASSSGTRGDTQYF

cdr3_length: 16
v_call: TRBV7-9
j_call: TRBJ1-6
cdr3_aa: CAGSSLWTGSNSPLHF

cdr3_length: 15
v_call: TRBV6-5
j_call: TRBJ2-5
cdr3_aa: CASTDLDRDQETQYF

cdr3_length: 14
v_call: TRBV7-2
j_call: TRBJ2-5
cdr3_aa: CASSLRGGIEAQYF

cdr3_length: 15
v_call: TRBV6-1
j_call: TRBJ2-7
cdr3_aa: CASSESPPGVYEQYF

cdr3_length: 14
v_call: TRBV7-6
j_call: TRBJ2-1
cdr3_aa: CASSLAGGTREQFF

cdr3_length: 12
v_call: TRBV7-6
j_call: TRBJ2-7
cdr3_aa: CASSPTGDEQYF

cdr3_length: 18
v_call: TRBV7-6
j_call: TRBJ2-6
cdr3_aa: CASSPDRGPVSGANVLTF

cdr3_length: 15
v_call: TRBV25-1
j_call: TRBJ2-1
cdr3_aa: CASSDAGGSFDEQFF

cdr3_length: 12
v_call: TRBV5-1
j_call: TRBJ2-5
cdr3_aa: CASSLDLETQYF

cdr3_length: 12
v_call: TRBV5-1
j_call: TRBJ2-2
cdr3_aa: CASSFETGELFF

cdr3_length: 15
v_call: TRBV2
j_call: TRBJ1-5
cdr3_aa: CASSGQGPRNQPQHF

cdr3_length: 14
v_call: TRBV9
j_call: TRBJ2-3
cdr3_aa: CASSEQIRTDTQYF

cdr3_length: 12
v_call: TRBV6-6
j_call: TRBJ2-3
cdr3_aa: CASSTTKDTQYF

cdr3_length: 12
v_call: TRBV7-9
j_call: TRBJ2-7
cdr3_aa: CASSFQGGEQYF

cdr3_length: 15
v_call: TRBV5-1
j_call: TRBJ1-2
cdr3_aa: CASSLEDMESYGYTF

cdr3_length: 15
v_call: TRBV5-1
j_call: TRBJ2-1
cdr3_aa: CASSLVSVTYNEQFF

cdr3_length: 17
v_call: TRBV12-5
j_call: TRBJ2-1
cdr3_aa: CASGLVPGLAGGGEQFF

cdr3_length: 14
v_call: TRBV4-2
j_call: TRBJ1-2
cdr3_aa: CASSQRSRVAGYTF

cdr3_length: 16
v_call: TRBV5-1
j_call: TRBJ2-7
cdr3_aa: CASSLGGGTTSYEQYF

cdr3_length: 13
v_call: TRBV7-8
j_call: TRBJ1-6
cdr3_aa: CASSSGGNSPLHF

cdr3_length: 17
v_call: TRBV5-1
j_call: TRBJ2-3
cdr3_aa: CASSLFIGRGSTDTQYF

cdr3_length: 14
v_call: TRBV7-7
j_call: TRBJ2-5
cdr3_aa: CASSLAAGISVQYF

cdr3_length: 16
v_call: TRBV14
j_call: TRBJ1-6
cdr3_aa: CASSQKRPQGNSPLHF

cdr3_length: 18
v_call: TRBV27
j_call: TRBJ1-4
cdr3_aa: CASSPLNLIQGTDEKLFF

cdr3_length: 20
v_call: TRBV12-5
j_call: TRBJ2-2
cdr3_aa: CASGLDTYLPSGLNTGELFF

cdr3_length: 15
v_call: TRBV13
j_call: TRBJ2-1
cdr3_aa: CASSLGAGAYNEQFF

cdr3_length: 12
v_call: TRBV30
j_call: TRBJ2-1
cdr3_aa: CAWGQGSNEQFF

cdr3_length: 15
v_call: TRBV19
j_call: TRBJ1-4
cdr3_aa: CASSRGTLINEKLFF

cdr3_length: 14
v_call: TRBV30
j_call: TRBJ2-7
cdr3_aa: CAWPAGGAQYEQYF

cdr3_length: 14
v_call: TRBV19
j_call: TRBJ2-7
cdr3_aa: CASSDSLLPYEQYF

cdr3_length: 17
v_call: TRBV7-2
j_call: TRBJ1-6
cdr3_aa: CASSPQYGTAYNSPLHF

cdr3_length: 12
v_call: TRBV6-6
j_call: TRBJ1-2
cdr3_aa: CASRSSNYGYTF

cdr3_length: 14
v_call: TRBV5-1
j_call: TRBJ1-2
cdr3_aa: CASSRGGNIDGYTF

cdr3_length: 15
v_call: TRBV28
j_call: TRBJ2-5
cdr3_aa: CASSSIHRGQETQYF

cdr3_length: 14
v_call: TRBV15
j_call: TRBJ2-7
cdr3_aa: CATSRDQGAYEQYF

cdr3_length: 14
v_call: TRBV18
j_call: TRBJ1-3
cdr3_aa: CASSPGGPGNTIYF